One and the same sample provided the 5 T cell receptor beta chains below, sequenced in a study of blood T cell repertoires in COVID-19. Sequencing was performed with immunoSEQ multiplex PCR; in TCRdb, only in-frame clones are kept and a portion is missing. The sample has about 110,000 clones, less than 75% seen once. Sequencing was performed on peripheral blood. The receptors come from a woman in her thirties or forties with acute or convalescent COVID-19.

The CDR3 region is CASSPSRAGYNEQFF. The CDR3, as DNA: TGTGCCAGCAGCCCTTCCCGGGCAGGGTACAATGAGCAGTTCTTC. The gene calls are TRBV27 and TRBJ2-1; D is perhaps TRBD1 (5 bases). The CDR3 runs to 15 residues. Trimming removed 6 bases at V and 4 bases at J, with 16 bases between. Germline values: CDR1 MNHEY, CDR2 SMNVEV (reference sequence).

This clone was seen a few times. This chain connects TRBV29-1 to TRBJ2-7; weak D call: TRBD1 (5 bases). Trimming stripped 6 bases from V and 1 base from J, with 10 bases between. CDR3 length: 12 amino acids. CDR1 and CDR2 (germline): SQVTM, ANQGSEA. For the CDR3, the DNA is TGCAGCGTCACGACAGTTTCCTACGAGCAGTACTTC. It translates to CSVTTVSYEQYF.

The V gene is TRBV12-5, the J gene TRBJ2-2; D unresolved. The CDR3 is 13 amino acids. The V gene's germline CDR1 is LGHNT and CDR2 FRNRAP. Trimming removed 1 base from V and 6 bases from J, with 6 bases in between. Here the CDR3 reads CASGLAEAGELFF. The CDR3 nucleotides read TGTGCTAGTGGTTTGGCCGAGGCCGGGGAGCTGTTTTTT.

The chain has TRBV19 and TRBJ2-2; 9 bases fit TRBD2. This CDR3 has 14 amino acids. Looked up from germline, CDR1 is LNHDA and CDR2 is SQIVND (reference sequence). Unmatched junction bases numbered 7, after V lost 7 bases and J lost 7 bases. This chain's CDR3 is CASNAGGRIGELFF. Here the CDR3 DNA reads TGTGCCAGTAATGCGGGGGGGCGGATCGGGGAGCTGTTTTTT.

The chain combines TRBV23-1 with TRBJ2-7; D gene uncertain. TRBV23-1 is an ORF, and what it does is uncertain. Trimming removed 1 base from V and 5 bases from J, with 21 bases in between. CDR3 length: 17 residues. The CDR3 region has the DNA TGCGCCAGCAGTCAATTTCTCGACAATCTTAGTCTACACGAGCAGTACTTC. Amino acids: CASSQFLDNLSLHEQYF.